This record looks at one TCR beta chain sequence and its context. Its antigen is undetermined. Germline V gene lookup returns CDR1 DFQATT and CDR2 SNEGSKA (reference sequence). The ends lost 7 bases at V and 3 bases at J; junction bases unmatched: 2. This CDR3 contains 12 residues. This specimen comes from a study of blood T cells in healthy people across ages. Whole-study findings and limits: The fall in TCR beta diversity per million T cells was roughly linear with age. The lack of PBMC sorting stopped any conclusive naive versus antigen-experienced comparison.

Primers used in a second PCR of roughly 6 to 12 cycles were a sample-barcoded 5' primer and a J-beta primer mix. Every individual sample yielded 2.5 million or more paired-end reads (each containing CDR3). TCRdb reprocessed the 5' RACE reads via MiXCR and lists one record per CDR3 protein. The repertoire holds about 640,000 distinct CDR3 sequences, with roughly three fifths as singletons. The rearrangement links TRBV20-1 to TRBJ2-3; 9 bases are a match to TRBD1. The sequencing sample was made of blood. The TCR originated in a man in his sixties in good health. The CDR3 DNA reads as TGCAGTGGGACAGGGGAGACAGATACGCAGTATTTT. This codes for CSGTGETDTQYF.